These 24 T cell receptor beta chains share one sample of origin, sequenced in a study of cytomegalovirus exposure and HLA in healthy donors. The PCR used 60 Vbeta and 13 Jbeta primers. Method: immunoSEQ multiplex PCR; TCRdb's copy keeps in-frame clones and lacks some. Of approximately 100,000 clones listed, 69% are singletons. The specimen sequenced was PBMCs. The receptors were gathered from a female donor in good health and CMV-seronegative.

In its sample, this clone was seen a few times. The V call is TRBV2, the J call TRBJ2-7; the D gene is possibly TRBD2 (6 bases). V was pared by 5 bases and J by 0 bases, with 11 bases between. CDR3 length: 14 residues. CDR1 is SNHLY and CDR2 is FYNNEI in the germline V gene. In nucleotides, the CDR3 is TGTGCCAGCAGTTCCCCGGGAGCCTCCTACGAGCAGTACTTC. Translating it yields CASSSPGASYEQYF. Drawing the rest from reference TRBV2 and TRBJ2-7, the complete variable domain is EPEVTQTPSHQVTQMGQEVILRCVPISNHLYFYWYRQILGQKVEFLVSFYNNEISEKSEIFDDQFSVERPDGSNFTLKIRSTKLEDSAMYFCASSSPGASYEQYFGPGTRLTVT.

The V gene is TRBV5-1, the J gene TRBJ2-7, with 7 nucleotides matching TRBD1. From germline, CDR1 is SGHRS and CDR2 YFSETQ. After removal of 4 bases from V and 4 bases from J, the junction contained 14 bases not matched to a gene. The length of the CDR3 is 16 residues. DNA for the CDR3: TGCGCCAGCAGCCCCCAGGACGGGGACAGACGTTACGAGCAGTACTTC. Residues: CASSPQDGDRRYEQYF.

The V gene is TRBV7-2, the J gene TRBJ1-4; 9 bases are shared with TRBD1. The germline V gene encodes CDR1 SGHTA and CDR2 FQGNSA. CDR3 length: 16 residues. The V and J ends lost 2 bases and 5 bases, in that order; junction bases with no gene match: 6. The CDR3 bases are TGTGCCAGCAGCTTAAGACAGGGGGGTTCGAATGAAAAACTGTTTTTT. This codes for CASSLRQGGSNEKLFF. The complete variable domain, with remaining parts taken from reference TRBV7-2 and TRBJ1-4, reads GAGVSQSPSNKVTEKGKDVELRCDPISGHTALYWYRQSLGQGLEFLIYFQGNSAPDKSGLPSDRFSAERTGGSVSTLTIQRTQQEDSAVYLCASSLRQGGSNEKLFFGSGTQLSVL.

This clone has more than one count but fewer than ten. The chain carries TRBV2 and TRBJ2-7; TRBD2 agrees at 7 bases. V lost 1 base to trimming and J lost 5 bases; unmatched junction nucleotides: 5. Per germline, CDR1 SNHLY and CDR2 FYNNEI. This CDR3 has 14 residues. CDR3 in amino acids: CASSEGGGVNEQYF. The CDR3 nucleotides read TGTGCCAGCAGTGAAGGGGGAGGGGTCAACGAGCAGTACTTC.

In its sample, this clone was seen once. The CDR3, as DNA: TGCAGCGTTGGGGAGGGGGGGGCTACAGATACGCAGTATTTT. It yields the protein CSVGEGGATDTQYF. The chain couples TRBV29-1 to TRBJ2-3, with D tentatively TRBD2 (7 bases). CDR1 is SQVTM and CDR2 is ANQGSEA in the germline V gene. This CDR3 has 14 residues. The V and J ends lost 4 bases and 3 bases respectively, with 14 bases between them.

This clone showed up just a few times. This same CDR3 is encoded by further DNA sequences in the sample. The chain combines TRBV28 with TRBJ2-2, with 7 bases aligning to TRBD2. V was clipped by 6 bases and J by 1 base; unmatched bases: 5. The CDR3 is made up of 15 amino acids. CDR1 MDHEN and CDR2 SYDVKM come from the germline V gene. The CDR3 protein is CASRRLAENTGELFF. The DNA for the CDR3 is TGTGCCAGCAGGCGGCTAGCGGAGAACACCGGGGAGCTGTTTTTT.

This CDR3 reads CASSPDRSDLSYNEQFF. DNA for the CDR3: TGTGCCAGTAGCCCGGACAGGTCAGATCTGTCCTACAATGAGCAGTTCTTC. The V and J genes are TRBV19 and TRBJ2-1; the match to TRBD1 covers 7 bases. This CDR3 region has 17 residues. The germline V gene has CDR1 LNHDA and CDR2 SQIVND (reference sequence). The junction had 12 bases not matched to a gene; V was cut back by 6 bases and J by 1 base.

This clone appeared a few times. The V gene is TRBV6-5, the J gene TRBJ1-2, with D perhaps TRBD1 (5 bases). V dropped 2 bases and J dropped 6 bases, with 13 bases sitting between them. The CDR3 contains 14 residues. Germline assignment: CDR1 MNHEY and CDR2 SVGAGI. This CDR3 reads CASSYRQSIHGYTF. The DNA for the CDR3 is TGTGCCAGCAGTTACAGACAGTCTATCCATGGCTACACCTTC.

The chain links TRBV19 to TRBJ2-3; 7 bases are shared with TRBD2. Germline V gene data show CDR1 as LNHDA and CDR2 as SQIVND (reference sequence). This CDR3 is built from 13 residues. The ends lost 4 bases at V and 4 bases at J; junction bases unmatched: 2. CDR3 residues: CASSTGLADTQYF. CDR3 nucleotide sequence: TGTGCCAGTAGTACAGGACTAGCAGATACGCAGTATTTT.

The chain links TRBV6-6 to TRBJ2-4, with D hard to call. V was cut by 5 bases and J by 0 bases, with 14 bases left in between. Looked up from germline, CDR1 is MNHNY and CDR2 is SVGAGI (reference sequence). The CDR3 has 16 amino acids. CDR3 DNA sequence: TGTGCCAGCAGTATATCCCCGGTATTAGCCAAAAACATTCAGTACTTC. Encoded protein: CASSISPVLAKNIQYF.

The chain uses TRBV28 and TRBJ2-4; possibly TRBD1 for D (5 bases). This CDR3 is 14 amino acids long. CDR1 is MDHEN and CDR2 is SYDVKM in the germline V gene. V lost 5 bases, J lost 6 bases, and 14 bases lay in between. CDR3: CASSVTGQGNIQYF. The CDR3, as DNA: TGTGCCAGCAGTGTCACAGGCCAAGGAAACATTCAGTACTTC. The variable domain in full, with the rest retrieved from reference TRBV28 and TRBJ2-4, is DVKVTQSSRYLVKRTGEKVFLECVQDMDHENMFWYRQDPGLGLRLIYFSYDVKMKEKGDIPEGYSVSREKKERFSLILESASTNQTSMYLCASSVTGQGNIQYFGAGTRLSVL.

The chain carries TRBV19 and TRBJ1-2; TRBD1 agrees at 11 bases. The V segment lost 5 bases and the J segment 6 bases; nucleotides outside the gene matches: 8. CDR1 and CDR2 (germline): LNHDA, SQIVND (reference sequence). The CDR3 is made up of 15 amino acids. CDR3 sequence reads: CASSLPPGQGDGYTF. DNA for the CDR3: TGTGCCAGTAGTCTCCCCCCGGGACAGGGGGATGGCTACACCTTC.

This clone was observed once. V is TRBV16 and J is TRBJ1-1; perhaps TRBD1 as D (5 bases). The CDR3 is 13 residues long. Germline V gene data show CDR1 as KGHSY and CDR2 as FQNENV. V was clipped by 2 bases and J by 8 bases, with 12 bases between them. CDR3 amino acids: CASSQGGDFEAFF. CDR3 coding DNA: TGTGCCAGCAGCCAAGGAGGGGACTTCGAAGCTTTCTTT.

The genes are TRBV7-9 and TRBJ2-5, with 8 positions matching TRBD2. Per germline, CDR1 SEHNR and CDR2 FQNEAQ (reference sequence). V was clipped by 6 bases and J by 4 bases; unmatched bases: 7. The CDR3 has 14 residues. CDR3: CASRGAGGGETQYF. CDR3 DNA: TGTGCCAGCAGAGGGGCCGGGGGGGGAGAGACCCAGTACTTC.

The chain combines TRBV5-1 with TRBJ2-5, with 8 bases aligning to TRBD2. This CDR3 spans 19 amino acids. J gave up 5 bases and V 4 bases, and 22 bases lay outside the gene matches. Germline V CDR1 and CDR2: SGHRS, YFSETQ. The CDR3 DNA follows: TGCGCCAGCAGCCCAACTGCCAGCGGGAGCACCGTCACCTGGGAGACCCAGTACTTC. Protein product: CASSPTASGSTVTWETQYF.

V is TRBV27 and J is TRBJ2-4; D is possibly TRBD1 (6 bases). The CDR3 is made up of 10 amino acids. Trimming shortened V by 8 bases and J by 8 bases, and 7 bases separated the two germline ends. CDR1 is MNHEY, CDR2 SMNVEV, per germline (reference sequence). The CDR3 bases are TGTGCCAGCCACAGGGACATTCAGTACTTC. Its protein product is CASHRDIQYF.

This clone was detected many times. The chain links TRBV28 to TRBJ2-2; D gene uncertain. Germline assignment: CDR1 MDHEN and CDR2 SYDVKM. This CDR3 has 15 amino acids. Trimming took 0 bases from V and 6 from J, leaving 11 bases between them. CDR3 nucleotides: TGTGCCAGCAGTTTATGGCACCAAGAGGCCGGGGAGCTGTTTTTT. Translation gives CASSLWHQEAGELFF.

This CDR3 reads CASGPPGLGSEAFF. CDR3 in DNA: TGTGCCAGCGGTCCGCCAGGCTTGGGCTCTGAAGCTTTCTTT. The chain joins TRBV11-3 to TRBJ1-1; D unresolved. The germline CDR1 and CDR2 sequences are SGHNT and YENEEA. The CDR3 contains 14 residues. V was shortened by 8 bases and J by 6 bases, with 19 bases between the two germline ends.

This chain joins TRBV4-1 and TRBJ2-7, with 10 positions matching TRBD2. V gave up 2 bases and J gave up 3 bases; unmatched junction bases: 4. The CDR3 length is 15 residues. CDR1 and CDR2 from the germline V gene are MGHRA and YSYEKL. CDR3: CASSQHSSGSYEQYF. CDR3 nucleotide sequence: TGCGCCAGCAGCCAACATTCTAGCGGGAGCTACGAGCAGTACTTC.

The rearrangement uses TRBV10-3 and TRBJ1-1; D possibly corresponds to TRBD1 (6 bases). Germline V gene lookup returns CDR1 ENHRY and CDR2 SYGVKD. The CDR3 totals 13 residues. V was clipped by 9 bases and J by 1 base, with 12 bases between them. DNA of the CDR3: TGTGCCATACGGACAGTCAGGAACACTGAAGCTTTCTTT. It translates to CAIRTVRNTEAFF.

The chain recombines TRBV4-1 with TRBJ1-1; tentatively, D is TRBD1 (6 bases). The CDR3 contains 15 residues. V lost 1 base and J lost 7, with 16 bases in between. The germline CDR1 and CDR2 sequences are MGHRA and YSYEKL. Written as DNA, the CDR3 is TGCGCCAGCAGCCAAGTCGGTAGGGGGATCAGTGAAGCTTTCTTT. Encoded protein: CASSQVGRGISEAFF.

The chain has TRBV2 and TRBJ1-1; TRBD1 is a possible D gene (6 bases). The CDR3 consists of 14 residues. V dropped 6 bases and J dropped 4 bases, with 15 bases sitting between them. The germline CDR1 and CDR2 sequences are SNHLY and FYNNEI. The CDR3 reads CASSPQGIGTEAFF. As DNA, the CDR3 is TGTGCCAGCAGCCCACAGGGTATTGGCACTGAAGCTTTCTTT.

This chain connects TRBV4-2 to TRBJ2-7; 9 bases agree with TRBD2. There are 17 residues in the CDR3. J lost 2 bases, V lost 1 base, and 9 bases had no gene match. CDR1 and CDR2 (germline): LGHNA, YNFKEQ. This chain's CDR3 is CASSQGRGREGAYEQYF. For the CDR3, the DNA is TGTGCCAGCAGCCAAGGGCGGGGGCGGGAGGGGGCCTACGAGCAGTACTTC.

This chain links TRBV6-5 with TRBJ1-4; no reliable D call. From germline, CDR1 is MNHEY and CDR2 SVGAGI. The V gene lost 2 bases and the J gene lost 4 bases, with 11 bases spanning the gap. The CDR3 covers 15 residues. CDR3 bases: TGTGCCAGCAGTTACGCCCATTCGGGTAATGAAAAACTGTTTTTT. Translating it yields CASSYAHSGNEKLFF.